A selection of T cell receptor beta chains follows, all from one sample in a study of CD8 T cells in ankylosing spondylitis. TCRdb used MiXCR to reprocess the 5' RACE reads, holding one entry per CDR3 protein. The sample shows about 90,000 distinct CDR3 sequences, roughly 9% of them seen only once. Sequenced sample: blood, either unsorted or a sorted T cell fraction (not recorded which). These receptors were obtained from a male donor with ankylosing spondylitis. CDR3s include the opening cysteine and the closing phenylalanine or tryptophan. The D gene is left open where the match is weak. For some rows the clone size is stated as once, few or many, or as a class when expanded; others skip it.

v_call	j_call	clone_size	cdr3_length	d_call	cdr3_nt	cdr3_aa
TRBV24-1	TRBJ2-1	few	16	TRBD2	TGTGCCACCAGTGATTTATGGGCGGGAGATGACAATGAGCAGTTCTTC	CATSDLWAGDDNEQFF
TRBV18	TRBJ2-3	many	13	-	TGTGCCAGCTCACCACCGATCACAGATACGCAGTATTTT	CASSPPITDTQYF
TRBV10-1	TRBJ2-1	-	15	-	TGCGCCAGCAGCGAGGTGGACCCAGAGAGCAATGAGCAGTTCTTC	CASSEVDPESNEQFF
TRBV7-7	TRBJ2-7	-	15	TRBD2	TGTGCCAGCAGCCCGGGACTAGCGGGAGTTTACGAGCAGTACTTC	CASSPGLAGVYEQYF
TRBV5-6	TRBJ1-1	many	12	-	TGTGCCAGCAGCTTGGGGCACACTGAAGCTTTCTTT	CASSLGHTEAFF
TRBV7-9	TRBJ1-1	few	14	-	TGTGCCAGCAGCTTAGGACCCTCCCTACTAGGAGCTTTCTTT	CASSLGPSLLGAFF
TRBV11-3	TRBJ1-1	-	17	-	TGTGCCAGCAGCTTAGATCTACTCGACGGGACGGATACTGAAGCTTTCTTT	CASSLDLLDGTDTEAFF
TRBV4-1	TRBJ2-1	few	13	-	TGCGCCAGCAGCCAAGATCAGAGGGCTGAGCAGTTCTTC	CASSQDQRAEQFF
TRBV5-5	TRBJ2-1	many	14	TRBD2	TGTGCCAGCAGGCTAGCGGACCCCTACAATGAGCAGTTCTTC	CASRLADPYNEQFF
TRBV6-1	TRBJ1-2	-	19	-	-	CASSEAPPGPLTMATPSTF
TRBV28	TRBJ2-7	-	14	-	TGTGCCAGCAGTTTTGAAGCAGGATCCTACGAGCAGTACTTC	CASSFEAGSYEQYF
TRBV30	TRBJ2-1	few	11	-	TGTGCCTGGAGTTTCGGGTATGAGCAGTTCTTC	CAWSFGYEQFF
TRBV25-1	TRBJ1-1	many	14	-	TGTGCCAGCAGTGAATGGGGGGGGAACACTGAAGCTTTCTTT	CASSEWGGNTEAFF
TRBV27	TRBJ2-1	few	11	TRBD1	TGTGCCAGCCTGACAGGGAATGAGCAGTTCTTC	CASLTGNEQFF
TRBV6-2/TRBV6-3	TRBJ2-1	few	13	-	TGTGCCAGCAGTTCCCGACTCTACAATGAGCAGTTCTTC	CASSSRLYNEQFF
TRBV20-1	TRBJ1-1	few	14	-	TGCAGTGCTGAAGGGAGGGACCCCTCGACCAAAGCTTTCTTT	CSAEGRDPSTKAFF
TRBV9	TRBJ1-1	many	13	-	TGTGCCAGCAGCCCCGGAGGGGCTGGTGAAGCTTTCTTT	CASSPGGAGEAFF